This T cell receptor beta chain was documented in a study of blood T cell repertoires in COVID-19. Turning to the study itself: From the United States, Italy and Spain came samples of acute and convalescent COVID-19. The analysed material was cDNA or gDNA that came from T cells, B-cell-depleted T cells, or PBMCs.

In the original analysis: The assay estimated nucleated cells by amplifying reference gene primers. Assay: immunoSEQ multiplex PCR; the TCRdb copy retains only in-frame clones and omits some. For V, J and clone size, that table is used; D and trimming come from the DNA. Counted here are 80,000 to 100,000 clones, just over 85% occurring once; the ten biggest clones make up roughly 13%. V shed 7 bases and J shed 4 bases, with 8 bases lying between them. The CDR3 totals 11 residues. Germline V gene sequence: CDR1 SQVTM, CDR2 ANQGSEA. The sample taken for sequencing was peripheral blood. The chain joins TRBV29-1 to TRBJ2-1; the D is unclear. The receptor was isolated from a woman between 55 and 75 years old in a cohort sampled during active or convalescent COVID-19. The CDR3 nucleotides are TGCAGCGCTACGGGTTACAATGAGCAGTTCTTC. Translated, it gives CSATGYNEQFF.